This entry lists 23 T cell receptor beta chains sequenced from one sample in a study of neoadjuvant anti-PD-1 for oral cavity cancer (dated by TCRdb to the early 2020s). The library was made by the immunoSEQ multiplex PCR assay. TCRdb limited this immuneACCESS table to in-frame rearrangements with V and J called. A share of clones is missing; checked studies link under half to unresolved V genes, and the rest is unexplained. This sample has 20,000 to 25,000 clones in its table, and more than 20% of those were observed once. Approximately 16% of the sample is taken by the ten largest. The meaning of the sample's time point label: after neoadjuvant nivolumab, at surgical resection. The input for sequencing was tumor tissue, taken after nivolumab (anti-PD-1) treatment. All receptors come from a person aged 35-79 years with oral cavity squamous cell carcinoma.

This clone showed up just once. Distinct nucleotide sequences in the sample also encode this CDR3. This CDR3 reads CAWRSGSSYEQYF. As DNA, the CDR3 is TGTGCCTGGAGGAGCGGGAGCTCCTACGAGCAGTACTTC. The chain combines TRBV30 with TRBJ2-7, with 8 bases fitting TRBD2. J gave up 0 bases and V 3 bases, and 1 base lay outside the gene matches. The germline V gene has CDR1 GTSNPN and CDR2 SVGIG (reference sequence). The length of the CDR3 is 13 residues.

Only a few counts were recorded for this clone. A far more abundant clone sits one base away, making this likely a read error. The same CDR3 also results from other DNA sequences found in this sample. The rearrangement joins TRBV7-9 to TRBJ1-2; maybe TRBD1 (5 bases). Trimming stripped 3 bases from V and 6 bases from J, with 14 bases between. The CDR3 extends over 14 amino acids. Germline lookup yields CDR1 SEHNR and CDR2 FQNEAQ (reference sequence). For the CDR3, the DNA is TGTGCCAGCAGCTTGCGTTCGGGGGTTAATGGCTACACCTTC. Translating gives CASSLRSGVNGYTF.

The V gene is TRBV7-9, the J gene TRBJ2-7; TRBD1 matches 9 bases. Germline lookup yields CDR1 SEHNR and CDR2 FQNEAQ (reference sequence). The V and J ends lost 1 base and 6 bases, in that order; junction bases with no gene match: 10. The CDR3 loop spans 16 amino acids. The DNA of the CDR3 is TGTGCCAGCAGCTTAGGGGAGACAGGGGGTCCGGTCGAGCAGTACTTC. Translated, it gives CASSLGETGGPVEQYF.

The chain uses TRBV30 and TRBJ2-7; unclear D gene. Trimming took off 6 bases at V and 0 bases at J, with 12 bases between the two ends. Germline CDR1 is GTSNPN and CDR2 is SVGIG (reference sequence). The CDR3 is 13 amino acids. The CDR3 reads CACNRANSYEQYF. CDR3 sequence (DNA): TGTGCCTGTAATAGGGCGAACTCCTACGAGCAGTACTTC.

This clone was observed at least ten times. The J gene is TRBJ2-5, the V gene TRBV11-2; a weak D match, TRBD2 (7 bases). This CDR3 comprises 14 residues. Germline CDR1 is SGHAT and CDR2 is FQNNGV. Trimming took 0 bases from V and 5 from J, leaving 10 bases between them. The CDR3 loop reads CASSLDGGLETQYF. The DNA of the CDR3 is TGTGCCAGCAGCTTAGACGGGGGGCTCGAGACCCAGTACTTC.

The table lists this clone with a count of one. Its ends do not fully match the called genes, so a read error is possible. The chain has TRBV5-4 and TRBJ2-7; TRBD2 agrees at 7 bases. The CDR3 loop spans 13 amino acids. The germline CDR1 and CDR2 sequences are SGHNT and YYREEE (reference sequence). CDR3 sequence reads: CASSQAGTVEQYF. CDR3 nucleotide sequence: TGCGCCAGCAGCCAAGCGGGAACCGTCGAGCAGTACTTC. The full variable domain, completed using reference TRBV5-4 and TRBJ2-7, is ETGVTQSPTHLIKTRGQQVTLRCSSQSGHNTVSWYQQALGQGPQFIFQYYREEENGRGNFPPRFSGLQFPNYSSELNVNALELDDSALYLCASSQAGTVEQYFGPGTRLTVT.

V gene TRBV28 combines with J gene TRBJ2-3, with 10 bases identical to TRBD2. Germline V gene sequence: CDR1 MDHEN, CDR2 SYDVKM. The CDR3 extends over 13 amino acids. CDR3 loop: CATALAGTDTQYF. The CDR3 nucleotides read TGTGCGACGGCACTAGCGGGGACAGATACGCAGTATTTT.

This clone has just a few counts. V gene TRBV20-1 combines with J gene TRBJ2-1; D is unresolved. The CDR3 totals 11 residues. Trimming removed 4 bases from V and 10 bases from J, with 11 bases in between. Per germline, CDR1 DFQATT and CDR2 SNEGSKA (reference sequence). The DNA for the CDR3 is TGCAGTGCTACCGACTTTAACGAGCAGTTCTTC. Translating gives CSATDFNEQFF.

This clone has a handful of counts. The chain employs TRBV5-4 and TRBJ1-5; 7 bases line up with TRBD1. The CDR3 is made up of 15 amino acids. V was pared by 0 bases and J by 5 bases, with 5 bases of the junction left unmatched. CDR1 and CDR2 (germline): SGHNT, YYREEE (reference sequence). CDR3 sequence reads: CASSLEVRGDQPQHF. The CDR3 bases are TGTGCCAGCAGCTTGGAAGTCAGGGGGGATCAGCCCCAGCATTTT.

This clone appeared many times. The genes are TRBV13 and TRBJ2-4, with 7 bases aligning to TRBD2. This CDR3 is 15 amino acids long. The ends lost 5 bases at V and 7 bases at J; junction bases unmatched: 11. CDR1 is PRHDT and CDR2 is FYEKMQ in the germline V gene (reference sequence). The CDR3 region is CASSEPSGLGNIQYF. In DNA form, the CDR3 reads TGTGCCAGCAGCGAACCTAGCGGCCTGGGCAACATTCAGTACTTC.

The rearrangement uses TRBV7-9 and TRBJ2-5; D remains unclear. Deletions cut 5 bases from V and 5 bases from J, with 9 bases between. This CDR3 contains 12 residues. CDR1 and CDR2 (germline): SEHNR, FQNEAQ (reference sequence). The chain's CDR3 is CASSRLRETQYF. In DNA form, the CDR3 reads TGTGCCAGCAGCCGTCTAAGGGAGACCCAGTACTTC.

The rearrangement joins TRBV2 to TRBJ2-3, with TRBD1 as a possible D gene (5 bases). The V and J ends lost 1 base and 1 base respectively, with 9 bases between them. Germline CDR1 SNHLY, CDR2 FYNNEI. CDR3 length: 15 residues. CDR3 in amino acids: CASSEGQIGTDTQYF. The CDR3 DNA sequence: TGTGCCAGCAGTGAAGGACAGATCGGCACAGATACGCAGTATTTT.

This rearrangement joins TRBV19 to TRBJ2-2, with 12 positions matching TRBD1. Trimming at V came to 4 bases and at J to 4 bases, leaving 7 bases not matched to a gene. CDR3 length equals 17 residues. CDR1 and CDR2 (germline): LNHDA, SQIVND (reference sequence). Here the CDR3 DNA reads TGTGCCAGTAGTACCCGGGACAGGGGGCCTAGCACCGGGGAGCTGTTTTTT. This translates into CASSTRDRGPSTGELFF.

This rearrangement joins TRBV12-5 to TRBJ2-2, with TRBD1 matching over 7 bases. Unmatched junction bases numbered 4, after V lost 6 bases and J lost 3 bases. There are 14 residues in the CDR3. Per the germline V gene, CDR1 is LGHNT and CDR2 is FRNRAP. The CDR3 reads CASGLQGYTGELFF. The CDR3 DNA reads as TGTGCTAGTGGCCTACAGGGGTACACCGGGGAGCTGTTTTTT.

The CDR3 DNA follows: TGTGCCAGCAGCGGGACACCCCGGGGCACAGATACGCAGTATTTT. Its protein is CASSGTPRGTDTQYF. The genes are TRBV2 and TRBJ2-3; the D gene is possibly TRBD1 (6 bases). This CDR3 has 15 amino acids. The germline V and J ends were trimmed by 6 bases and 1 base, with 14 bases remaining between them. Germline V CDR1 and CDR2: SNHLY, FYNNEI.

V gene TRBV7-3 combines with J gene TRBJ2-7; 10 bases match TRBD1. Germline-derived CDR1 and CDR2 are SGHTA and FQGTGA. V shed 4 bases and J 4 bases; nucleotides not matched to a gene: 7. The CDR3 is 15 amino acids. The CDR3 loop is CASSSLGTGAYEQYF. In DNA form, the CDR3 reads TGTGCCAGCAGCTCCCTAGGGACAGGGGCGTACGAGCAGTACTTC.

By frequency in the sample, this clone is medium-sized. The chain employs TRBV19 and TRBJ1-2; TRBD1 is a possible D gene (5 bases). The V gene's germline CDR1 is LNHDA and CDR2 SQIVND (reference sequence). The CDR3 covers 15 residues. V was clipped by 4 bases and J by 2 bases, with 14 bases between them. CDR3 bases: TGTGCCAGTAGTAAGACCCGAAGGACAAACTATGGCTACACCTTC. Translated: CASSKTRRTNYGYTF. The full variable domain, completed using reference TRBV19 and TRBJ1-2, is DGGITQSPKYLFRKEGQNVTLSCEQNLNHDAMYWYRQDPGQGLRLIYYSQIVNDFQKGDIAEGYSVSREKKESFPLTVTSAQKNPTAFYLCASSKTRRTNYGYTFGSGTRLTVV.

Only a few counts were recorded for this clone. The rearrangement links TRBV10-2 to TRBJ1-2; TRBD1 matches at 8 bases. Germline V gene sequence: CDR1 WSHSY, CDR2 SAAADI. The CDR3 runs to 14 residues. Trimming cost V 2 bases and J 4 bases; bases outside gene matches: 3. The CDR3 DNA follows: TGCGCCAGCAGTGAGGGGGACAGGTTCTATGGCTACACCTTC. Translated: CASSEGDRFYGYTF.

This clone came up a few times. DNA for the CDR3: TGTGCCAGCAGCAAAGAGAAGAGGTTATTGCGGGATATCTACAATGAGCAGTTCTTC. Translated: CASSKEKRLLRDIYNEQFF. The chain carries TRBV21-1 and TRBJ2-1; whether TRBD2, the table's D call, matches the DNA was not checked. TRBV21-1 represents a pseudogene. The CDR3 sequence is 19 residues long.

This clone was recorded a few times. The V gene is TRBV27, the J gene TRBJ2-5; D call uncertain. Deletions cut 8 bases from V and 1 base from J, with 11 bases between. CDR3 length: 13 amino acids. Looked up from germline, CDR1 is MNHEY and CDR2 is SMNVEV (reference sequence). The CDR3 loop reads CASGDQFQETQYF. CDR3 sequence (DNA): TGTGCCAGCGGGGATCAATTCCAAGAGACCCAGTACTTC.

V is TRBV9 and J is TRBJ2-1, with a tentative D call TRBD1 (6 bases). Germline V gene lookup returns CDR1 SGDLS and CDR2 YYNGEE. The CDR3 covers 17 residues. The V gene lost 0 bases and the J gene lost 0 bases, with 13 bases spanning the gap. The CDR3 here is CASSVGKGHSSYNEQFF. The DNA for the CDR3 is TGTGCCAGCAGCGTAGGAAAGGGACACAGCTCCTACAATGAGCAGTTCTTC.

CDR3 nucleotides: TGTGCCAGCAGCTTAACGCAGAGGGGTTACGAGCAGTACTTC. It yields the protein CASSLTQRGYEQYF. This chain connects TRBV7-2 to TRBJ2-7, with D perhaps TRBD1 or TRBD2 (5 bases each). There are 14 residues in the CDR3. From germline, CDR1 is SGHTA and CDR2 FQGNSA. The ends were cut back, 2 bases at V and 4 bases at J, with 12 bases in the middle.

This clone was detected a few times. The rearrangement links TRBV30 to TRBJ1-3, with D perhaps matching TRBD1 (5 bases). Germline CDR1 reads GTSNPN; CDR2 reads SVGIG (reference sequence). This CDR3 is built from 12 residues. V lost 4 bases to trimming and J lost 4 bases, with 8 bases between them. CDR3 sequence (DNA): TGTGCCTGGAAGGGGTTGGGAAACACCATATATTTT. Translated: CAWKGLGNTIYF.